A single sample is the source of the 32 T cell receptor beta chains below, sequenced in a study of Tregs in tolerant kidney transplant recipients. Data came from immunoSEQ multiplex PCR; TCRdb stores just in-frame clones and leaves some out. The table records tens of thousands of clones, over 85% of them present only once. Sample: CD8+ T cells from blood. The receptors were gathered from a human donor in good health.

The gene calls are TRBV13 and TRBJ2-1; no firm D call. Germline assignment: CDR1 PRHDT and CDR2 FYEKMQ (reference sequence). The ends were cut back, 3 bases at V and 0 bases at J, with 9 bases in the middle. There are 15 residues in the CDR3. The CDR3 DNA is TGTGCCAGCAGCTTTAGGCAGATCTCCTACAATGAGCAGTTCTTC. Residues: CASSFRQISYNEQFF.

The chain combines TRBV5-1 with TRBJ2-7, with 11 bases fitting TRBD1. This CDR3 region has 16 residues. Per the germline V gene, CDR1 is SGHRS and CDR2 is YFSETQ. The V and J ends lost 3 bases and 5 bases, in that order; junction bases with no gene match: 10. The chain's CDR3 is CASSSDRGPVPHEQYF. The CDR3, as DNA: TGCGCCAGCAGCTCGGACAGGGGGCCAGTCCCCCACGAGCAGTACTTC.

The chain recombines TRBV11-3 with TRBJ2-1; TRBD1 might be the D (6 bases). CDR3 size: 16 residues. Trimming stripped 0 bases from V and 3 bases from J, with 12 bases between. Germline CDR1 reads SGHNT; CDR2 reads YENEEA. CDR3: CASSLDGTTLYNEQFF. Written as DNA, the CDR3 is TGTGCCAGCAGCTTAGATGGGACAACGCTCTACAATGAGCAGTTCTTC.

About this clone itself: This CDR3 is also generated by other DNA sequences in the sample. The V gene is TRBV6-6, the J gene TRBJ2-7, with 9 bases fitting TRBD2. Trimming took 0 bases from V and 0 from J; bases not matched to a gene: 0. The CDR3 sequence is 15 residues long. Germline V gene sequence: CDR1 MNHNY, CDR2 SVGAGI (reference sequence). In DNA, the CDR3 is TGTGCCAGCAGTTACTCTAGCGGGAGCTCCTACGAGCAGTACTTC. It encodes CASSYSSGSSYEQYF.

V and J are TRBV15 and TRBJ1-5, with a tentative D call TRBD1 (6 bases). The germline V gene encodes CDR1 LNHNV and CDR2 YYDKDF (reference sequence). Trimming left V 0 bases short and J 2 bases short, with 11 bases between. CDR3 length equals 16 residues. CDR3 sequence: CATSREWAGGNQPQHF. The CDR3 nucleotides are TGTGCCACCAGCAGAGAGTGGGCAGGGGGCAATCAGCCCCAGCATTTT.

The DNA of the CDR3 is TGTGCCAGCAGCTTGGCCGGGCAGGGGGCGCCTACCTTTTACGAGCAGTACTTC. It is translated as CASSLAGQGAPTFYEQYF. The rearrangement links TRBV5-4 to TRBJ2-7; 8 positions match TRBD1. With 0 bases clipped from V and 4 bases from J, the junction kept 15 bases outside the gene matches. Looked up from germline, CDR1 is SGHNT and CDR2 is YYREEE (reference sequence). The CDR3 runs to 18 residues.

This clone was counted a single time. The V gene is TRBV4-2, the J gene TRBJ2-2; D not certain. The germline CDR1 and CDR2 sequences are LGHNA and YNFKEQ. V was shortened by 3 bases and J by 3 bases, with 8 bases between the two germline ends. This CDR3 region has 14 residues. The CDR3 reads CASSQPLDTGELFF. The CDR3 DNA reads as TGTGCCAGCAGCCAGCCACTGGACACCGGGGAGCTGTTTTTT.

In DNA, the CDR3 is TGTGCCAGCAGCCAAGATTCTGGTTGGGGATGGAATGGCTACACCTTC. Translated: CASSQDSGWGWNGYTF. The chain links TRBV14 to TRBJ1-2; D uncertain. The germline gives CDR1 SGHDN, CDR2 FVKESK. The CDR3 covers 16 residues. V lost 0 bases, J lost 6 bases, and 17 bases lay in between.

This rearrangement joins TRBV9 to TRBJ1-6; 8 bases map to TRBD1. The germline CDR1 and CDR2 sequences are SGDLS and YYNGEE. Trimming took 3 bases from V and 8 from J; bases not matched to a gene: 1. The CDR3 has 13 residues. Here the CDR3 DNA reads TGTGCCAGCAGCGGGACAGGGCATTCACCCCTCCACTTT. Protein: CASSGTGHSPLHF.

This sequence joins TRBV5-4 and TRBJ2-2, with 9 bases that match TRBD1. Germline-derived CDR1 and CDR2 are SGHNT and YYREEE (reference sequence). This CDR3 comprises 16 residues. The trim removed 0 bases at V and 4 bases at J, leaving 4 bases unmatched. In DNA, the CDR3 is TGTGCCAGCAGCTTGGGGACAGGGGCGGTCACCGGGGAGCTGTTTTTT. It translates to CASSLGTGAVTGELFF.

The chain employs TRBV6-1 and TRBJ2-3; 8 nucleotides line up with TRBD2. With 1 base clipped from V and 4 bases from J, the junction kept 4 bases outside the gene matches. The CDR3 spans 15 residues. Germline V lookup: CDR1 MNHNS, CDR2 SASEGT. CDR3 DNA sequence: TGTGCCAGCAGTGAAGACCGGGGGGGGGCAGATACGCAGTATTTT. Encoded protein: CASSEDRGGADTQYF.

The chain recombines TRBV15 with TRBJ2-3; possibly TRBD1 or TRBD2 for D (7 bases each). Germline CDR1 reads LNHNV; CDR2 reads YYDKDF (reference sequence). The V end was cut by 1 base, the J end by 5 bases, with 13 bases between. The CDR3 runs to 15 residues. CDR3 in amino acids: CATSRARGGEDTQYF. The CDR3 DNA sequence: TGTGCCACCAGCAGAGCCAGGGGGGGAGAAGATACGCAGTATTTT. The whole variable domain, filled in from reference TRBV15 and TRBJ2-3, reads DAMVIQNPRYQVTQFGKPVTLSCSQTLNHNVMYWYQQKSSQAPKLLFHYYDKDFNNEADTPDNFQSRRPNTSFCFLDIRSPGLGDTAMYLCATSRARGGEDTQYFGPGTRLTVL.

The V call is TRBV14, the J call TRBJ1-4; TRBD1 might be the D (5 bases). V dropped 3 bases and J dropped 8 bases, with 16 bases sitting between them. Germline-derived CDR1 and CDR2 are SGHDN and FVKESK. CDR3 length equals 15 residues. The CDR3 sequence: CASSQGGTRREKLFF. In nucleotides, the CDR3 is TGTGCCAGCAGCCAGGGAGGGACCCGGCGGGAAAAACTGTTTTTT.

The chain has TRBV15 and TRBJ1-2; TRBD1 matches 8 bases. Germline CDR1 is LNHNV and CDR2 is YYDKDF (reference sequence). The CDR3 contains 14 residues. V lost 5 bases, J lost 7 bases, and 9 bases stayed unmatched. For the CDR3, the DNA is TGTGCCACCAGCGACTCAGGGGGCAGGTCTGGCTACACCTTC. It encodes CATSDSGGRSGYTF.

V and J are TRBV6-4 and TRBJ1-6; TRBD1 agrees at 7 bases. CDR1 is MRHNA, CDR2 SNTAGT, per germline. The CDR3 is 14 residues long. V lost 6 bases and J lost 7; bases outside the gene matches: 6. CDR3 sequence (DNA): TGTGCCAGCAGCATCGACAGGGAGAATTCACCCCTCCACTTT. Its translation is CASSIDRENSPLHF.

The chain employs TRBV4-1 and TRBJ2-7, with 14 bases fitting TRBD2. This CDR3 has 16 residues. Germline CDR1 is MGHRA and CDR2 is YSYEKL. Trimming removed 4 bases from V and 5 bases from J; junction bases left unmatched: 7. The CDR3, as DNA: TGCGCCAGCAGCCCTCGGACTAGCGGGAGGAACAACGAGCAGTACTTC. It translates to CASSPRTSGRNNEQYF.

The chain uses TRBV6-4 and TRBJ1-1; tentative D call: TRBD1 (5 bases). With 6 bases removed from V and 2 bases from J, the gap between germline ends came to 13 bases. This CDR3 has 14 amino acids. Germline V gene data show CDR1 as MRHNA and CDR2 as SNTAGT. The CDR3 coding sequence is TGTGCCAGCAGAAAAGTAGGGGACAACACTGAAGCTTTCTTT. It encodes CASRKVGDNTEAFF.

For this clone: Other nucleotide sequences from this sample produce the same CDR3. V usage is TRBV19 and J usage is TRBJ1-5; no firm D call. Trimming left V 3 bases short and J 0 bases short, with 6 bases between. CDR3 length equals 14 residues. CDR1 is LNHDA and CDR2 is SQIVND in the germline V gene (reference sequence). Here the CDR3 reads CASSIGYSNQPQHF. The CDR3 bases are TGTGCCAGTAGTATCGGGTATAGCAATCAGCCCCAGCATTTT.

There are a few counts of this clone. The chain has TRBV19 and TRBJ1-1, with D uncertain. This CDR3 has 12 amino acids. V was clipped by 5 bases and J by 5 bases, with 9 bases between them. CDR1 is LNHDA and CDR2 is SQIVND in the germline V gene (reference sequence). The CDR3 loop is CASSPSWTEAFF. The CDR3 bases are TGTGCCAGTAGTCCTTCGTGGACTGAAGCTTTCTTT.

V and J are TRBV7-9 and TRBJ2-5; 8 nucleotides line up with TRBD1. The length of the CDR3 is 13 residues. Germline trimming cut 10 bases from V and 1 base from J; bases unmatched to any gene: 5. Germline CDR1 reads SEHNR; CDR2 reads FQNEAQ (reference sequence). The DNA for the CDR3 is TGTGCCATTCGGACAGGGTCCCAAGAGACCCAGTACTTC. Protein sequence: CAIRTGSQETQYF.

The rearrangement joins TRBV14 to TRBJ1-3, with TRBD1 as a possible D gene (5 bases). V gave up 4 bases and J gave up 0 bases, with 16 bases separating them. This CDR3 is built from 17 residues. The V gene's germline CDR1 is SGHDN and CDR2 FVKESK. In nucleotides, the CDR3 is TGTGCCAGCAGCCTTTCCGGGACTTCCCGCTCTGGAAACACCATATATTTT. Translation: CASSLSGTSRSGNTIYF. Complete variable domain (other parts from reference TRBV14 and TRBJ1-3): EAGVTQFPSHSVIEKGQTVTLRCDPISGHDNLYWYRRVMGKEIKFLLHFVKESKQDESGMPNNRFLAERTGGTYSTLKVQPAELEDSGVYFCASSLSGTSRSGNTIYFGEGSWLTVV.

The CDR3 coding sequence is TGTGCCAGTAGTGTAGCGGGCCGGGGGACAGATACGCAGTATTTT. It yields the protein CASSVAGRGTDTQYF. The chain employs TRBV19 and TRBJ2-3; TRBD2 agrees at 7 bases. This CDR3 spans 15 amino acids. After removal of 5 bases from V and 3 bases from J, the junction contained 8 bases not matched to a gene. Per the germline V gene, CDR1 is LNHDA and CDR2 is SQIVND (reference sequence).

This chain connects TRBV7-9 to TRBJ2-5; the match to TRBD2 covers 7 bases. The CDR3 sequence is 11 residues long. J lost 5 bases, V lost 11 bases, and 5 bases had no gene match. Germline CDR1 reads SEHNR; CDR2 reads FQNEAQ (reference sequence). This CDR3 reads CASREAETQYF. Written as DNA, the CDR3 is TGTGCCTCCCGGGAGGCGGAGACCCAGTACTTC.

CDR3 in DNA: TGTGCCAGCAGTTACACAGGGGCTAACTATGGCTACACCTTC. It is translated as CASSYTGANYGYTF. The chain carries TRBV6-5 and TRBJ1-2; TRBD1 matches at 7 bases. After removal of 2 bases from V and 0 bases from J, the junction contained 0 bases not matched to a gene. Germline CDR1 and CDR2: MNHEY and SVGAGI. The CDR3 has 14 amino acids.

The chain has TRBV2 and TRBJ2-3; D is perhaps TRBD1 (6 bases). Germline V gene data show CDR1 as SNHLY and CDR2 as FYNNEI. The CDR3 spans 13 residues. V lost 5 bases, J lost 3 bases, and 9 bases lay in between. This chain's CDR3 is CASSSRGTDTQYF. The CDR3 coding sequence is TGTGCCAGCAGTTCAAGGGGGACAGATACGCAGTATTTT.

This chain links TRBV5-4 with TRBJ2-3; 8 bases map to TRBD2. The CDR3 loop spans 16 amino acids. The germline V gene has CDR1 SGHNT and CDR2 YYREEE (reference sequence). The J segment lost 0 bases and the V segment lost 0 bases, leaving 3 bases of the junction unmatched. The CDR3 spells CASSLASGGSTDTQYF. CDR3 nucleotides: TGTGCCAGCAGCTTGGCCAGCGGGGGAAGCACAGATACGCAGTATTTT. Looking up the rest from reference TRBV5-4 and TRBJ2-3 gives the full variable domain: ETGVTQSPTHLIKTRGQQVTLRCSSQSGHNTVSWYQQALGQGPQFIFQYYREEENGRGNFPPRFSGLQFPNYSSELNVNALELDDSALYLCASSLASGGSTDTQYFGPGTRLTVL.

This clone came up a few times. J is TRBJ1-5 and V is TRBV5-8; D is unresolved. Looked up from germline, CDR1 is SGHTS and CDR2 is YDEGEE. V was trimmed by 0 bases and J by 5 bases, leaving 9 bases between them. There are 14 residues in the CDR3. CDR3 region: CASSLGAADQPQHF. As DNA, the CDR3 is TGTGCCAGCAGCTTGGGGGCAGCTGATCAGCCCCAGCATTTT.

The CDR3: CASSLGESSYNSPLHF. CDR3 nucleotide sequence: TGTGCCAGCAGCCTGGGTGAAAGCTCCTATAATTCACCCCTCCACTTT. V gene TRBV7-6 combines with J gene TRBJ1-6; D remains ambiguous. The CDR3 loop spans 16 amino acids. CDR1 is SGHVS, CDR2 FNYEAQ, per germline. The germline V and J ends were trimmed by 5 bases and 0 bases, with 11 bases remaining between them.

The chain has TRBV4-1 and TRBJ2-1; D may be TRBD2 (6 bases). The ends were cut back, 0 bases at V and 8 bases at J, with 14 bases in the middle. The CDR3 has 15 residues. Per the germline V gene, CDR1 is MGHRA and CDR2 is YSYEKL. The CDR3 nucleotides read TGCGCCAGCAGCCAAGATAGGACTACCTCACATGAGCAGTTCTTC. It is translated as CASSQDRTTSHEQFF.

This clone was recorded once. The chain employs TRBV15 and TRBJ1-2; D gene unclear. Trimming took off 0 bases at V and 6 bases at J, with 14 bases between the two ends. Germline-derived CDR1 and CDR2 are LNHNV and YYDKDF (reference sequence). The CDR3 is 15 residues long. Here the CDR3 reads CATSRDFATQNGYTF. In DNA form, the CDR3 reads TGTGCCACCAGCAGAGATTTCGCGACACAGAATGGCTACACCTTC. The entire variable domain, with the rest obtained from reference TRBV15 and TRBJ1-2, is as follows: DAMVIQNPRYQVTQFGKPVTLSCSQTLNHNVMYWYQQKSSQAPKLLFHYYDKDFNNEADTPDNFQSRRPNTSFCFLDIRSPGLGDTAMYLCATSRDFATQNGYTFGSGTRLTVV.

This clone was seen only a few times. The V and J genes are TRBV4-2 and TRBJ1-2; no definite D call. This CDR3 region has 14 residues. In germline, CDR1 is LGHNA, CDR2 YNFKEQ. The V end lost 0 bases, the J end lost 6 bases, and 11 bases lay between the germline ends. DNA for the CDR3: TGTGCCAGCAGCCAAGAACACGGGTCGGATGGCTACACCTTC. Amino acids: CASSQEHGSDGYTF.

This clone was counted a few times. The chain recombines TRBV9 with TRBJ1-6; D possibly corresponds to TRBD1 (6 bases). V was shortened by 0 bases and J by 9 bases, with 10 bases between the two germline ends. The CDR3 is 14 residues long. CDR1 is SGDLS and CDR2 is YYNGEE in the germline V gene. CDR3 amino acids: CASSVEGGRSPLHF. The CDR3 coding sequence is TGTGCCAGCAGCGTAGAGGGGGGACGTTCACCCCTCCACTTT.